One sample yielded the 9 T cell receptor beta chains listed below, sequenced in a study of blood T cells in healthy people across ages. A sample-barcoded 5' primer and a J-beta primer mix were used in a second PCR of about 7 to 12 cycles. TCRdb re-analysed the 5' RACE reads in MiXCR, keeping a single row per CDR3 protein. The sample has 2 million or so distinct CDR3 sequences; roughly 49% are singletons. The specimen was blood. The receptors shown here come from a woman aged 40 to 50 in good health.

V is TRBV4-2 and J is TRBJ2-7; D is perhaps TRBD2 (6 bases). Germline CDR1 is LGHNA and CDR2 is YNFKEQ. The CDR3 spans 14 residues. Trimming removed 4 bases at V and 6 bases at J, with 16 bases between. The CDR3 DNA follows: TGTGCCAGCAGCCTTAGCCCGGCGGGAAGCGAGCAGTACTTC. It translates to CASSLSPAGSEQYF.

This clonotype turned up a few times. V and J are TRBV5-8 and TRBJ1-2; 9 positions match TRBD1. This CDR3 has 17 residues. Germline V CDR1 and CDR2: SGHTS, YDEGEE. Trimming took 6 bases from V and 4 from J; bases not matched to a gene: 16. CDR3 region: CASTSTGLGQGRYGYTF. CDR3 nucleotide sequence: TGTGCCAGCACCTCGACTGGGCTGGGACAGGGCCGCTATGGCTACACCTTC.

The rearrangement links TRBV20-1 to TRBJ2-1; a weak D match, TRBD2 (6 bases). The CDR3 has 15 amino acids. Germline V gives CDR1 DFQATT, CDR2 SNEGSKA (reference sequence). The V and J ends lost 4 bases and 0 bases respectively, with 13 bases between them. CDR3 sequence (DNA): TGCAGTGCTATTGCTAGCGCTGCCTCCTACAATGAGCAGTTCTTC. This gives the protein CSAIASAASYNEQFF.

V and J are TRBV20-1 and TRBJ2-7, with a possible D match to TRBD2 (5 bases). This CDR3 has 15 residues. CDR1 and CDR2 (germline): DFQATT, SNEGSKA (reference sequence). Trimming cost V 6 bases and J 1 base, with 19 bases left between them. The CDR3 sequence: CSATDGGSLSYEQYF. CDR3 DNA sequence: TGCAGTGCCACAGACGGCGGGTCGCTTTCCTACGAGCAGTACTTC.

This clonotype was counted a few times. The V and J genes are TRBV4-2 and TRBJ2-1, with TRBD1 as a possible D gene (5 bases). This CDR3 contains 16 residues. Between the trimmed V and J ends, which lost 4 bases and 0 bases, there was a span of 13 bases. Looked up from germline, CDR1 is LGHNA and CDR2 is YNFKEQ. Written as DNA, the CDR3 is TGTGCCAGCAGCCGAGAATCAGGGCGCTCCTACAATGAGCAGTTCTTC. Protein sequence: CASSRESGRSYNEQFF.

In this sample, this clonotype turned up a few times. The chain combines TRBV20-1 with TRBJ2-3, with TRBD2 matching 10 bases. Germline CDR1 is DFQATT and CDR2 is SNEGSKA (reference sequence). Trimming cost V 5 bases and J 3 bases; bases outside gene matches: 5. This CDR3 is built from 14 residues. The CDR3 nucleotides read TGCAGTGCTGCTCCGGGACTAGCGACAGATACGCAGTATTTT. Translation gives CSAAPGLATDTQYF.

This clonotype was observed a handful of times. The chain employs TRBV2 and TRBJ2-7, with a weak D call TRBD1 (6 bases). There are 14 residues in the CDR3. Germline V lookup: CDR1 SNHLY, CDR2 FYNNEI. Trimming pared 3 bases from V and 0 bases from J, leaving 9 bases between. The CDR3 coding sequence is TGTGCCAGCAGTGAGGGGGCTAGCTCCTACGAGCAGTACTTC. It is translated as CASSEGASSYEQYF.

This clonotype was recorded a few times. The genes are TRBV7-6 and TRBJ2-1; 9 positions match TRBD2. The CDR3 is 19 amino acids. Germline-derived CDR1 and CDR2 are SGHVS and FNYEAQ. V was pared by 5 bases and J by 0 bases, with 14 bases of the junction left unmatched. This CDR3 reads CASSLTSGLAGISYNEQFF. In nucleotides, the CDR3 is TGTGCCAGCAGCCTAACCTCGGGGCTAGCGGGGATCTCCTACAATGAGCAGTTCTTC.

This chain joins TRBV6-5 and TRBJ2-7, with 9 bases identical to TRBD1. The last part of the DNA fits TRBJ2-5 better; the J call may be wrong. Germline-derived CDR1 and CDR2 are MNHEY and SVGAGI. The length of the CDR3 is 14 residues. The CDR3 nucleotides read TGTGCCAGCGGCCGGACAGGGGCAGGAGAGACCCAGTACTTC. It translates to CASGRTGAGETQYF.